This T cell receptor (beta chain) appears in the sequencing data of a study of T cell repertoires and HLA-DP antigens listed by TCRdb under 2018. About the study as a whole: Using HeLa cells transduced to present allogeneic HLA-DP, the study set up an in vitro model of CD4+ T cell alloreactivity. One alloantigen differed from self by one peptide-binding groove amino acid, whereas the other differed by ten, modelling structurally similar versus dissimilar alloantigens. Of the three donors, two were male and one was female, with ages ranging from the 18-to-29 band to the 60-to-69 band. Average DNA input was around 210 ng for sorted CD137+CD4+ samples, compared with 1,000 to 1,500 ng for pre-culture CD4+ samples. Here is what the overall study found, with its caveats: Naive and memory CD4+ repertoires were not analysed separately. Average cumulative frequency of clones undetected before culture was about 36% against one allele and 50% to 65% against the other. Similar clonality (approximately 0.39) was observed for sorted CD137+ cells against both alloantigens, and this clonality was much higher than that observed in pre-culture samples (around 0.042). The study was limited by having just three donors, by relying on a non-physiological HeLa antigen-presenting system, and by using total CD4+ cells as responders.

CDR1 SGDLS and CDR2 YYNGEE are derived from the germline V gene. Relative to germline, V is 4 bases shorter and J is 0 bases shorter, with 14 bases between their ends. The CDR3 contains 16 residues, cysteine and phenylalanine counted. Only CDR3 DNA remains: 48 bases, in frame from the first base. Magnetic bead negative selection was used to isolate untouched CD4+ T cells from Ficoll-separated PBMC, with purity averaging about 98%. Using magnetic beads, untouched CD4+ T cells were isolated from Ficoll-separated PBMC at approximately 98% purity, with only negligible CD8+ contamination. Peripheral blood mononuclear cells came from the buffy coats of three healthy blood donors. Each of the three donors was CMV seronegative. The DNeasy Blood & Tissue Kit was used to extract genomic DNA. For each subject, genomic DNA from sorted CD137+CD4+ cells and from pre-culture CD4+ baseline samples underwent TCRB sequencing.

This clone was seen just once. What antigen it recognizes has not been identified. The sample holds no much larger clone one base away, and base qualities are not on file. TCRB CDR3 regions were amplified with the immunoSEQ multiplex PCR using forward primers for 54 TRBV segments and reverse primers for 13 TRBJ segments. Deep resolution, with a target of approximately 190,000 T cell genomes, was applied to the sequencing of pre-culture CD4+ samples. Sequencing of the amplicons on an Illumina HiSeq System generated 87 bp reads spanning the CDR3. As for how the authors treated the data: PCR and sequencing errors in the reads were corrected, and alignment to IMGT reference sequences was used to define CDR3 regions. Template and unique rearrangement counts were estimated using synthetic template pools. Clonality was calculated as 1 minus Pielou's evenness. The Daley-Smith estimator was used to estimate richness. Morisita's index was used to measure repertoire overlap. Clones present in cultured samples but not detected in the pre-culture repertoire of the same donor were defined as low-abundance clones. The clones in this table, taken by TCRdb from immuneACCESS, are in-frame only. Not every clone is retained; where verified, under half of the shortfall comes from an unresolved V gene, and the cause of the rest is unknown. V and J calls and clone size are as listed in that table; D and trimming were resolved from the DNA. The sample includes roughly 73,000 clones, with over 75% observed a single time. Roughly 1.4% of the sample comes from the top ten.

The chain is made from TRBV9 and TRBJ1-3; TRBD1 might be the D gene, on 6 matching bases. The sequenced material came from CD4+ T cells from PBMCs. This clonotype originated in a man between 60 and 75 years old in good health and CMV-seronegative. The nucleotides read TGTGCCAGCAGCCCCGACAGGTTTAGCTCTGGAAACACCATATATTTT. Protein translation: CASSPDRFSSGNTIYF.